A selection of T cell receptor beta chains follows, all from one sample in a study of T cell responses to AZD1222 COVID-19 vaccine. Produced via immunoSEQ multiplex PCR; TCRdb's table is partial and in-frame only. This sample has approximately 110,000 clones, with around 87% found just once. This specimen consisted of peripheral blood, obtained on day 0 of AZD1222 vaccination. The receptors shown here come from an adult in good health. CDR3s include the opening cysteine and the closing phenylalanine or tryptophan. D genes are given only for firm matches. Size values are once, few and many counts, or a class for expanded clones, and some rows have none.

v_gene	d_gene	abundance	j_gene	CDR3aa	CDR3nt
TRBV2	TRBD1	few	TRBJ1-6	CASSVQGVGNSPLHF	TGTGCCAGCAGCGTGCAGGGGGTAGGTAATTCACCCCTCCACTTT
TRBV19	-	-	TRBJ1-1	CASRRQGFEAFF	TGTGCCAGTAGGCGGCAGGGTTTTGAAGCTTTCTTT
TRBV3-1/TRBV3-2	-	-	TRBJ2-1	CASSQIGGGRDEQFF	TGTGCCAGCAGCCAAATAGGGGGGGGCCGAGATGAGCAGTTCTTC
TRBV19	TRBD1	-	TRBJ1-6	CASSPRRQGNHNSPLHF	TGTGCCAGTAGTCCCCGCAGACAGGGGAACCACAATTCACCCCTCCACTTT
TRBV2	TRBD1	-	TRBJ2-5	CAGGQGAPKTQYF	TGTGCCGGCGGACAGGGGGCCCCTAAGACCCAGTACTTC
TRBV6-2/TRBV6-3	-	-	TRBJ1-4	CASSYESGKLFF	TGTGCCAGCAGTTACGAGAGCGGAAAACTGTTTTTT
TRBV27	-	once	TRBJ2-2	CASSLRAANTGELFF	TGTGCCAGCAGTTTAAGGGCAGCGAACACCGGGGAGCTGTTTTTT
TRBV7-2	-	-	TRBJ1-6	CASSLGRQPSPLHF	TGTGCCAGCAGCTTAGGGCGACAGCCTTCACCCCTCCACTTT
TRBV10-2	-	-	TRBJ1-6	CASSVVRSYNSPLHF	TGCGCCAGCAGCGTTGTACGCTCCTATAATTCACCCCTCCACTTT
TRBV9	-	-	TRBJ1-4	CASSPSGRGSEKLFF	TGTGCCAGCAGCCCATCCGGGAGGGGATCGGAAAAACTGTTTTTT
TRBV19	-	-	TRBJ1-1	CATDGGMDTEAFF	TGTGCCACCGACGGGGGGATGGACACTGAAGCTTTCTTT
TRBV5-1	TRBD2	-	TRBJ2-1	CASSLVSSGGASEQFF	TGCGCCAGCAGCTTGGTCTCCAGCGGGGGGGCCAGTGAGCAGTTCTTC
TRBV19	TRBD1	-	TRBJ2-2	CASRTGKNTGELFF	TGTGCCAGCCGGACAGGGAAGAACACCGGGGAGCTGTTTTTT
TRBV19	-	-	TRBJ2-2	CASSGTAGTGELFF	TGTGCCAGTAGTGGGACGGCTGGCACCGGGGAGCTGTTTTTT
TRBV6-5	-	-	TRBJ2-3	CAIHGGLFTDTQYF	TGTGCCATCCACGGGGGGCTGTTCACAGATACGCAGTATTTT
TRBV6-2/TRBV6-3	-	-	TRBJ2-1	CASSYEEGGVVRPRLYNEQFF	TGTGCCAGCAGTTACGAAGAGGGTGGGGTGGTTAGGCCTAGACTTTACAATGAGCAGTTCTTC
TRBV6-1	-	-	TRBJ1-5	CASSEGPNRRSNQPQHF	TGTGCCAGCAGTGAAGGACCGAACAGAAGAAGCAATCAGCCCCAGCATTTT
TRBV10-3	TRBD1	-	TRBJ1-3	CASRTGENTIYF	TGTGCCAGCAGGACAGGGGAGAACACCATATATTTT
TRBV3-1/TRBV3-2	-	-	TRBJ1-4	CASSQVIGRPGSGSEKLFF	TGTGCCAGCAGCCAAGTTATAGGCAGGCCTGGGTCGGGCTCAGAAAAACTGTTTTTT
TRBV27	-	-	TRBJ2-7	CASSFLGAYEQYF	TGTGCCAGCAGTTTTCTGGGAGCCTACGAGCAGTACTTC
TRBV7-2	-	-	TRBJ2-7	CASSLVRGSSYEQYF	TGTGCCAGCAGCCTCGTTCGGGGTAGCTCCTACGAGCAGTACTTC
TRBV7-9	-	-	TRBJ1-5	CASSLDLQPQHF	TGTGCCAGCAGCTTAGATCTTCAGCCCCAGCATTTT
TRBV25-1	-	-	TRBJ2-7	CASSEYGKGVGEQYF	TGTGCCAGCAGTGAATATGGCAAGGGGGTAGGGGAGCAGTACTTC
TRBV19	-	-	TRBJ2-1	CASSPKLGEQFF	TGTGCCAGTAGTCCCAAGCTAGGGGAGCAGTTCTTC
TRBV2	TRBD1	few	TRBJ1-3	CASRPGQGVGGNTIYF	TGTGCCAGCAGACCCGGACAGGGAGTAGGTGGAAACACCATATATTTT
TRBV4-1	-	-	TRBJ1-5	CASSQDSLNQPQHF	TGCGCCAGCAGCCAAGATTCGCTCAATCAGCCCCAGCATTTT
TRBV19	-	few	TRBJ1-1	CASSIARRNTEAFF	TGTGCCAGTAGTATAGCCAGAAGAAACACTGAAGCTTTCTTT
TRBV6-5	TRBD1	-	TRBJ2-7	CASSKQGALSEQYF	TGTGCCAGCAGCAAACAGGGGGCTCTCAGCGAGCAGTACTTC
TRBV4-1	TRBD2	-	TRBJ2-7	CASSQIGLAVNEQYF	TGCGCCAGCAGCCAGATAGGACTAGCTGTCAACGAGCAGTACTTC
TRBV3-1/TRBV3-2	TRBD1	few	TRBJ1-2	CASSRDRAGYGYTF	TGTGCCAGCAGCCGGGACAGGGCAGGCTATGGCTACACCTTC
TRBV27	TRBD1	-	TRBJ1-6	CASSSSPDRVRSYNSPLHF	TGTGCCAGCAGTTCCTCACCCGACAGGGTCCGGTCCTATAATTCACCCCTCCACTTT
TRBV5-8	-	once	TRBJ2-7	CASSRRGYKYEQYF	TGTGCCAGCAGCCGCAGGGGATATAAGTACGAGCAGTACTTC
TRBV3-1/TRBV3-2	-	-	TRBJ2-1	CASSQGGLRPAAQFF	TGTGCCAGCAGCCAAGGCGGACTCCGACCGGCCGCCCAGTTCTTC
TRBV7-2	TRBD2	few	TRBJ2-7	CASSLGLAGVYEQYF	TGTGCCAGCAGCCTCGGACTAGCGGGGGTATACGAGCAGTACTTC
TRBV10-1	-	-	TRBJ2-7	CASRIKAADRYEQYF	TGCGCCAGCAGAATCAAGGCAGCGGACCGCTACGAGCAGTACTTC
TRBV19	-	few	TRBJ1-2	CASSIPGYGYTF	TGTGCCAGTAGTATCCCTGGCTATGGCTACACCTTC
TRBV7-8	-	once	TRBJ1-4	CASSLSSGVWGEKLFF	TGTGCCAGCAGCCTATCCTCAGGCGTTTGGGGGGAAAAACTGTTTTTT
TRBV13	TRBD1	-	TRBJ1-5	CASSHRGSGQPQHF	TGTGCCAGCAGCCACAGGGGATCGGGTCAGCCCCAGCATTTT
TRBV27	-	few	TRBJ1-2	CASRGSRDNSNYGYTF	TGTGCCAGCAGAGGGTCCCGGGACAACAGTAACTATGGCTACACCTTC
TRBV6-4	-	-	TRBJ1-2	CASSDMGGYTF	TGTGCCAGCAGCGACATGGGCGGCTACACCTTC
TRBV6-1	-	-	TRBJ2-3	CASSEDRGATDTQYF	TGTGCCAGCAGTGAAGACCGGGGGGCTACAGATACGCAGTATTTT
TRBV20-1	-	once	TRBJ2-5	CSAAGETQYF	TGCAGTGCGGCGGGAGAGACCCAGTACTTC
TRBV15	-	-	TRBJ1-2	CATSRGGGPKREGYTF	TGTGCCACCAGCAGAGGCGGAGGGCCCAAAAGAGAAGGCTACACCTTC
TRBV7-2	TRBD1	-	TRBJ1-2	CASSLARGTPPNYGYTF	TGTGCCAGCAGCTTAGCCAGGGGGACCCCTCCTAACTATGGCTACACCTTC
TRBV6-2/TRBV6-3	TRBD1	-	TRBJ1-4	CASSYGYRGLNEKLFF	TGTGCCAGCAGTTACGGGTACAGGGGGTTAAATGAAAAACTGTTTTTT
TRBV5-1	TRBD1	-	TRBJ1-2	CASSLVQGPENYGYTF	TGCGCCAGCAGCTTGGTACAGGGGCCCGAAAACTATGGCTACACCTTC
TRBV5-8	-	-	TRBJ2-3	CASSPGPYVDTQYF	TGTGCCAGCAGCCCGGGGCCCTATGTAGATACGCAGTATTTT